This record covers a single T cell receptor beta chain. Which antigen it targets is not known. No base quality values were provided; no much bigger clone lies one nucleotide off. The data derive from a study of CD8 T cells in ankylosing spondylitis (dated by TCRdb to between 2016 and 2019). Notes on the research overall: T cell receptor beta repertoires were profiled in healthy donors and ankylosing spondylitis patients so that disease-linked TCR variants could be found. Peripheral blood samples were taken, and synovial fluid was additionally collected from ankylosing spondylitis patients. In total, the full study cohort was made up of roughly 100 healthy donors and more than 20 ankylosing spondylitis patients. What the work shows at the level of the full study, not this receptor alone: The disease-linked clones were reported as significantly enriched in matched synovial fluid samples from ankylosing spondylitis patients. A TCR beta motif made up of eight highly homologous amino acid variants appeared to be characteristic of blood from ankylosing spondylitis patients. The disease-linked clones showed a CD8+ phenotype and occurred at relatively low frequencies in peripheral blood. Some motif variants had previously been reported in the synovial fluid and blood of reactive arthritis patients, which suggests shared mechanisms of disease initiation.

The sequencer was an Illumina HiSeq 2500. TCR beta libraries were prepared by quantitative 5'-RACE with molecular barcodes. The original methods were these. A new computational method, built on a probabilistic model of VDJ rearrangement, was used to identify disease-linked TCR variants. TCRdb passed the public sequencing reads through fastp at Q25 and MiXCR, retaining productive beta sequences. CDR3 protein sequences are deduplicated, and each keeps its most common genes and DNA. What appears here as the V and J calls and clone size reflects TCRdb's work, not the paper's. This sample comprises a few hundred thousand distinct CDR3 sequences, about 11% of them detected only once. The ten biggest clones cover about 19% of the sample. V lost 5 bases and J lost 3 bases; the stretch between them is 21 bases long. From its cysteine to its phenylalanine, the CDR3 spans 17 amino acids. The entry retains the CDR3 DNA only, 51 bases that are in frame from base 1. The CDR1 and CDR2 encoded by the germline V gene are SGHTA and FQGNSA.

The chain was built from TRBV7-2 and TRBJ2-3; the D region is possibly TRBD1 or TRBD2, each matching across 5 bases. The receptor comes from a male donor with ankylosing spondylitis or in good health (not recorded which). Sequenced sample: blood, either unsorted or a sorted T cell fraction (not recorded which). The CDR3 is CASSGAGSGTGTDTQYF. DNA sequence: TGTGCCAGCAGCGGAGCCGGGTCGGGGACGGGGACAGATACGCAGTATTTT. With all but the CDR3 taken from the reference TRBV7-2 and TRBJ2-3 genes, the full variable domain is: GAGVSQSPSNKVTEKGKDVELRCDPISGHTALYWYRQSLGQGLEFLIYFQGNSAPDKSGLPSDRFSAERTGGSVSTLTIQRTQQEDSAVYLCASSGAGSGTGTDTQYFGPGTRLTVL.